The entry below describes one T cell receptor beta chain. No antigen is known for it. Time point described: peripheral blood 6 weeks after treatment start. Produced via immunoSEQ multiplex PCR; TCRdb's table is partial and in-frame only. Among 25,000 to 35,000 clones, 79% were seen once, and the ten largest hold about 3.7%. CDR1 is MNHEY, CDR2 SMNVEV, per germline (reference sequence). The J segment lost 4 bases and the V segment lost 1 base, leaving 22 bases of the junction unmatched. The CDR3 has 20 amino acids. The sample is drawn from a study of PD-L1 blockade in urothelial cancer. At the level of the study: About 90% of the 29 patients were men with bladder-origin urothelial cancer. A median roughly 150,000 T cells were found in blood samples. Whole-study findings and limits: When measured at 3 weeks, tumor-associated blood clones expanded more in durable-benefit patients.

The receptor's source is a man aged 70 or older with urothelial cancer. The sample in question was PBMCs, obtained around atezolizumab (anti-PD-L1) treatment. The chain joins TRBV27 to TRBJ2-7; 7 nucleotides line up with TRBD2. The DNA for the CDR3 is TGTGCCAGCAGTTTATTCCACCTGGATATGGGGGAGGGCTTGGGGTACGAGCAGTACTTC. The encoded protein is CASSLFHLDMGEGLGYEQYF.